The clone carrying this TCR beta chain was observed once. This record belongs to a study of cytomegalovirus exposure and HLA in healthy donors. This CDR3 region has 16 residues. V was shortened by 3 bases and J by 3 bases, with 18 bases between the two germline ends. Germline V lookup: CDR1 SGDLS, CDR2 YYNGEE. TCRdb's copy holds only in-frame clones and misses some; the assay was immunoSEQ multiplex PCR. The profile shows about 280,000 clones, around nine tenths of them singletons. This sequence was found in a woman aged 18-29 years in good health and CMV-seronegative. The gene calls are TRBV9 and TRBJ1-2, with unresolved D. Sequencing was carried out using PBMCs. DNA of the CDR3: TGTGCCAGCAGCGGCGGGAACAAACGAGCACACTATGGCTACACCTTC. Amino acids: CASSGGNKRAHYGYTF.